This T cell receptor (beta chain) was recovered during a study of T cell changes during pregnancy in multiple sclerosis (dated by TCRdb to between 2018 and 2021). For the study in its entirety: The study looked at changes in the T cell repertoire across pregnancy in women with multiple sclerosis.

The germline V gene encodes CDR1 MNHEY and CDR2 SMNVEV (reference sequence). Germline trimming: 4 bases from V, 7 bases from J; junction bases outside gene matches: 10. The CDR3 measures 15 amino acids from cysteine to phenylalanine. The read is trimmed to its CDR3 DNA, 45 bases read in frame from base 1. The method behind the library was the immunoSEQ multiplex PCR assay. The source is immuneACCESS, and TCRdb retained only in-frame sequences with V and J called. Part of the clones is not carried over; for the studies checked, unresolved V genes explain less than half of this, and the remainder is unexplained. The sample table contains around 100,000 clones; only one count was recorded for 80% to 95% of them. The top ten clonotypes cover less than 2% of the sample. As concerns this clone: The antigen it recognizes is unknown. The sample holds no much larger clone one base away, and base qualities are not on file.

Recombination joined TRBV27 with TRBJ2-1; 7 junctional bases match TRBD2. The TCR comes from a female donor with multiple sclerosis, enrolled in a pregnancy study. Sequenced material: peripheral blood, taken in the third trimester of pregnancy. The CDR3 reads as follows: CASSSLAVIWNEQFF. The DNA reads TGTGCCAGCAGTTCCCTAGCGGTTATCTGGAATGAGCAGTTCTTC.